Reported below is one T cell receptor (beta chain). Its specificity is not known. CD4+CD45RO+CD25- cells were isolated as memory CD4+ T cells. Germline V gene data show CDR1 as SGDLS and CDR2 as YYNGEE. Trimming stripped 2 bases from V and 4 bases from J, with 10 bases between. There are 13 residues in the CDR3. Semi-nested PCR with Nested Universal Primer A followed constant-region reverse priming of full-length variable regions. Via MiXCR, TCRdb re-called the 5' RACE reads, giving one row per CDR3 protein. This repertoire shows around 37,000 distinct CDR3 sequences, less than 30% found once; its top ten account for around 3.5%. Study-level findings and limits: The larger-cohort validation was restricted to a single TCR beta V-J rearrangement rather than whole repertoires. Greatest tumor Treg TCR overlap was with tumor naive CD4+ cells.

V usage is TRBV9 and J usage is TRBJ2-7, with no clear D. The clonotype was recovered from a female donor with breast cancer. The material sequenced was memory CD4+ T cells sorted from a lymph node. The subset: memory CD4+ T cells, CD4+CD45RO+CD25-. The CDR3 is CASSVGETYEQYF. The CDR3 DNA is TGTGCCAGCAGCGTGGGCGAAACTTACGAGCAGTACTTC.